The source of this T cell receptor (beta chain) is a study of technical replicates of blood from a few donors. Trimming took 5 bases from V and 0 from J, leaving 13 bases between them. Germline V gives CDR1 GTSNPN, CDR2 SVGIG (reference sequence). This CDR3 has 14 amino acids. Clones were read by immunoSEQ multiplex PCR, and TCRdb kept only the in-frame ones, dropping some. Of just over 75,000 clones listed, 85% to 95% are singletons. The chain recombines TRBV30 with TRBJ1-2; tentatively, D is TRBD1 (6 bases). The source material was T cells isolated from PBMCs. The TCR sequence derives from a human donor in good health. The CDR3 sequence is CAWAGTPTNYGYTF. For the CDR3, the DNA is TGTGCCTGGGCTGGGACACCGACTAACTATGGCTACACCTTC.